The 30 T cell receptor beta chains listed next were all sequenced from one sample in a study of blood T cell repertoires in COVID-19. This table comes from immunoSEQ multiplex PCR, and its TCRdb copy is limited to in-frame clones, with some not included. The sample consists of about 55,000 clones, around 85% of them appearing once. Sequencing used peripheral blood. Receptors originate from a human donor in a cohort sampled during active COVID-19.

The V gene is TRBV28, the J gene TRBJ1-1, with 7 bases aligning to TRBD1. Per the germline V gene, CDR1 is MDHEN and CDR2 is SYDVKM. Losses at the gene ends were 6 bases for V and 5 bases for J; bases not matched to a gene: 12. This CDR3 has 15 residues. This CDR3 reads CASSPRTGLITEAFF. The CDR3 DNA reads TGTGCCAGCAGCCCTCGGACAGGACTAATAACTGAAGCTTTCTTT.

This chain joins TRBV2 and TRBJ1-2; D call uncertain. The CDR3 runs 12 residues. The germline V gene has CDR1 SNHLY and CDR2 FYNNEI. V lost 1 base and J lost 14, with 14 bases in between. CDR3 sequence reads: CASSEDGSYLTF. In DNA, the CDR3 is TGTGCCAGCAGTGAAGATGGTAGCTACCTGACCTTC.

This sequence joins TRBV7-2 and TRBJ2-5; perhaps TRBD2 as D (6 bases). With 0 bases removed from V and 4 bases from J, the gap between germline ends came to 9 bases. The CDR3 extends over 14 amino acids. Germline V CDR1 and CDR2: SGHTA, FQGNSA. The CDR3 DNA sequence: TGTGCCAGCAGCTTAGCCTGGGAGGTAGAGACCCAGTACTTC. This gives the protein CASSLAWEVETQYF.

The chain carries TRBV5-1 and TRBJ2-7; the match to TRBD1 covers 12 bases. Germline V CDR1 and CDR2: SGHRS, YFSETQ. CDR3 length equals 17 residues. J was trimmed by 0 bases and V by 0 bases; bases with no gene match: 4. DNA of the CDR3: TGCGCCAGCAGCTTGGGTGGGACAGGGGGCGGCTCCTACGAGCAGTACTTC. It specifies CASSLGGTGGGSYEQYF.

The DNA for the CDR3 is TGCGCCAGCAGCTTGGAATCTGCGAACACCGGGGAGCTGTTTTTT. Its translation is CASSLESANTGELFF. J is TRBJ2-2 and V is TRBV5-1; no clear D gene. The CDR3 contains 15 residues. V was trimmed by 0 bases and J by 0 bases, leaving 6 bases between them. Looked up from germline, CDR1 is SGHRS and CDR2 is YFSETQ.

This clone was seen more than once but under ten times. The rearrangement uses TRBV19 and TRBJ1-5, with 8 bases lining up with TRBD1. J was trimmed by 9 bases and V by 4 bases; bases with no gene match: 5. This CDR3 spans 13 amino acids. Germline loops: CDR1 LNHDA, CDR2 SQIVND (reference sequence). CDR3 coding DNA: TGTGCCAGTAGTACAGACAGGGGAGCGCCCCAGCATTTT. It encodes CASSTDRGAPQHF.

The genes are TRBV19 and TRBJ2-1, with D tentatively TRBD2 (6 bases). Germline CDR1 reads LNHDA; CDR2 reads SQIVND (reference sequence). This CDR3 has 14 amino acids. V shed 4 bases and J shed 4 bases, with 11 bases lying between them. CDR3 sequence: CASSTGTFYNEQFF. CDR3 nucleotides: TGTGCCAGTAGTACAGGGACTTTTTACAATGAGCAGTTCTTC.

The chain employs TRBV5-4 and TRBJ2-2, with D possibly TRBD1 on 6 matching bases. Germline V gene sequence: CDR1 SGHNT, CDR2 YYREEE (reference sequence). The CDR3 loop spans 16 amino acids. V lost 2 bases, J lost 0 bases, and 11 bases lay in between. CDR3 nucleotides: TGTGCCAGCAGCTTTTTTGGACAGTCGAACACCGGGGAGCTGTTTTTT. Translating gives CASSFFGQSNTGELFF. Looking up the rest from reference TRBV5-4 and TRBJ2-2 gives the full variable domain: ETGVTQSPTHLIKTRGQQVTLRCSSQSGHNTVSWYQQALGQGPQFIFQYYREEENGRGNFPPRFSGLQFPNYSSELNVNALELDDSALYLCASSFFGQSNTGELFFGEGSRLTVL.

This clone was seen a few times. The chain uses TRBV9 and TRBJ1-3; 10 bases match TRBD1. The CDR3 extends over 15 amino acids. Per germline, CDR1 SGDLS and CDR2 YYNGEE. Germline trimming cut 0 bases from V and 4 bases from J; bases unmatched to any gene: 1. CDR3 DNA sequence: TGTGCCAGCAGCGTAGGGACAGGGGGAGGAAACACCATATATTTT. Encoded protein: CASSVGTGGGNTIYF.

CDR3 region: CASSVEAVSSYEQYF. CDR3 coding DNA: TGTGCCAGCAGCGTAGAGGCGGTTAGCTCCTACGAGCAGTACTTC. The chain uses TRBV9 and TRBJ2-7; no clear D. V was trimmed by 0 bases and J by 0 bases, leaving 10 bases between them. The CDR3 consists of 15 residues. Germline lookup yields CDR1 SGDLS and CDR2 YYNGEE.

This clone counts as hyperexpanded. J is TRBJ1-3 and V is TRBV18; 7 bases align to TRBD1. The CDR3 runs to 17 residues. The J segment lost 2 bases and the V segment lost 3 bases, leaving 10 bases of the junction unmatched. Germline V gene data show CDR1 as KGHSH and CDR2 as LQKENI. The CDR3 DNA follows: TGTGCCAGCTCACCCCCCCTCGACAGGGAGCCTGGAAACACCATATATTTT. Translating gives CASSPPLDREPGNTIYF.

In this sample, this clone turned up once. The chain uses TRBV11-2 and TRBJ2-3; TRBD2 matches 8 bases. CDR3 length: 16 residues. V was clipped by 3 bases and J by 0 bases; unmatched bases: 5. Germline V lookup: CDR1 SGHAT, CDR2 FQNNGV. In nucleotides, the CDR3 is TGTGCCAGCAGCTTGGGTAGCGGGGTTAGCACAGATACGCAGTATTTT. It yields the protein CASSLGSGVSTDTQYF.

V gene TRBV29-1 combines with J gene TRBJ2-1, with D tentatively TRBD1 (6 bases). V shed 5 bases and J shed 7 bases, with 24 bases lying between them. Germline CDR1 is SQVTM and CDR2 is ANQGSEA. CDR3 length: 16 amino acids. As DNA, the CDR3 is TGCAGCGTTCTTTCAGGGGCCCCCAAGTTTTATAATGAGCAGTTCTTC. Protein: CSVLSGAPKFYNEQFF.

This clone is judged medium-sized. The junction and the germline gene differ at one end; a read error may be behind it. This chain joins TRBV11-2 and TRBJ1-1; 9 positions match TRBD1. Germline CDR1 and CDR2: SGHAT and FQNNGV. The CDR3 covers 14 residues. CDR3 amino acids: CASSLEGTGFEAFF. Written as DNA, the CDR3 is TGTGCCAGCAGCCTAGAAGGGACAGGGTTTGAAGCTTTCTTT.

V usage is TRBV4-1 and J usage is TRBJ2-5, with D possibly matching TRBD2 (6 bases). In germline, CDR1 is MGHRA, CDR2 YSYEKL. The CDR3 runs 18 residues. With 5 bases removed from V and 5 bases from J, the gap between germline ends came to 27 bases. This CDR3 is CASSFGRLRAAHGETQYF. The CDR3, as DNA: TGCGCCAGCAGCTTCGGGAGACTCCGGGCTGCACATGGGGAGACCCAGTACTTC.

The chain employs TRBV3-1 (or the pseudogene TRBV3-2) and TRBJ2-1, with 13 positions matching TRBD2. The CDR3 sequence is 16 residues long. The V gene's germline CDR1 is LGHDT and CDR2 YNNKEL (reference sequence). V shed 2 bases, J shed 9 bases, and the junction held 7 bases outside the gene matches. The CDR3 region has the DNA TGTGCCAGCAGCCAATTACCGGGGACTAGCGGGACTGAGCAGTTCTTC. Its protein product is CASSQLPGTSGTEQFF.

The chain links TRBV6-1 to TRBJ2-3, with D perhaps TRBD2 (5 bases). The germline V gene has CDR1 MNHNS and CDR2 SASEGT. V gave up 1 base and J gave up 0 bases, with 11 bases separating them. CDR3 size: 16 residues. The CDR3 here is CASSEGRRPSTDTQYF. The CDR3 DNA reads TGTGCCAGCAGTGAAGGGAGGAGACCTAGCACAGATACGCAGTATTTT.

This clone came up a few times. The chain employs TRBV20-1 and TRBJ1-1; no firm D call. Deletions cut 3 bases from V and 3 bases from J, with 5 bases between. The CDR3 is 11 amino acids. The germline gives CDR1 DFQATT, CDR2 SNEGSKA (reference sequence). The CDR3 spells CSASPYTEAFF. The DNA for the CDR3 is TGCAGTGCTAGCCCATACACTGAAGCTTTCTTT.

The chain recombines TRBV5-4 with TRBJ2-5; 8 nucleotides align to TRBD1. Germline V gene lookup returns CDR1 SGHNT and CDR2 YYREEE (reference sequence). This CDR3 contains 13 residues. V was pared by 4 bases and J by 4 bases, with 3 bases of the junction left unmatched. The CDR3, as DNA: TGTGCCAGCAGCGGGACAGGATTAGAGACCCAGTACTTC. Translated, it gives CASSGTGLETQYF.

V usage is TRBV7-2 and J usage is TRBJ1-4, with D uncertain. The CDR3 is 14 residues long. V was clipped by 1 base and J by 4 bases, with 7 bases between them. Germline-derived CDR1 and CDR2 are SGHTA and FQGNSA. CDR3 sequence (DNA): TGTGCCAGCAGCTTAGGACTGCATAATGAAAAACTGTTTTTT. This codes for CASSLGLHNEKLFF.

The chain couples TRBV5-8 to TRBJ2-2; 8 bases agree with TRBD1. CDR1 is SGHTS, CDR2 YDEGEE, per germline. The CDR3 runs 16 residues. V lost 5 bases and J lost 1; bases outside the gene matches: 7. The CDR3 coding sequence is TGTGCCAGCAGACGCGACAGGGGTCAGAACACCGGGGAGCTGTTTTTT. Translation gives CASRRDRGQNTGELFF.

The chain has TRBV6-5 and TRBJ1-3, with D possibly matching TRBD1 (6 bases). V lost 8 bases, J lost 0 bases, and 11 bases lay in between. Germline lookup yields CDR1 MNHEY and CDR2 SVGAGI. This CDR3 has 14 residues. The CDR3 reads CASSQGFSGNTIYF. DNA of the CDR3: TGTGCCAGCTCACAGGGATTCTCTGGAAACACCATATATTTT.

This rearrangement joins TRBV12-5 to TRBJ2-1; possibly TRBD1 for D (5 bases). From germline, CDR1 is LGHNT and CDR2 FRNRAP. V lost 5 bases and J 8 bases, leaving 16 bases between the germline ends. CDR3 length: 14 amino acids. The CDR3 here is CASGVAPGPYEQFF. In DNA form, the CDR3 reads TGTGCTAGTGGTGTGGCCCCAGGGCCGTATGAGCAGTTCTTC.

This clone came up once. J is TRBJ2-7 and V is TRBV6-1; maybe TRBD2 (5 bases). V was shortened by 2 bases and J by 1 base, with 12 bases between the two germline ends. This CDR3 has 15 amino acids. Germline-derived CDR1 and CDR2 are MNHNS and SASEGT. The CDR3 is CASSESWRVSYEQYF. CDR3 DNA: TGTGCCAGCAGTGAAAGTTGGCGGGTGTCCTACGAGCAGTACTTC.

This clone was detected only once. The rearrangement uses TRBV19 and TRBJ2-3; 8 bases align to TRBD2. The CDR3 loop spans 13 amino acids. The J segment lost 4 bases and the V segment lost 8 bases, leaving 5 bases of the junction unmatched. Looked up from germline, CDR1 is LNHDA and CDR2 is SQIVND (reference sequence). The CDR3 DNA reads as TGTGCCAGTCGGGGGGGGCGCGCAGATACGCAGTATTTT. It yields the protein CASRGGRADTQYF.

This chain joins TRBV5-1 and TRBJ2-1; 8 bases are shared with TRBD2. The V gene end was trimmed by 7 bases and the J gene end by 0 bases; junction bases not matched to a gene: 6. The CDR3 consists of 15 residues. Germline CDR1 reads SGHRS; CDR2 reads YFSETQ. In nucleotides, the CDR3 is TGCGCCAGCGCTCCGGGGGGGAGCTCCTACAATGAGCAGTTCTTC. Translation: CASAPGGSSYNEQFF.

The chain recombines TRBV2 with TRBJ2-5; 9 bases fit TRBD2. The CDR3 has 16 amino acids. Per germline, CDR1 SNHLY and CDR2 FYNNEI. Trimming at V came to 2 bases and at J to 5 bases, leaving 9 bases not matched to a gene. The CDR3 sequence: CASSERTASGAETQYF. CDR3 sequence (DNA): TGTGCCAGCAGTGAAAGAACGGCTAGCGGGGCGGAGACCCAGTACTTC.

This chain uses TRBV7-2 with TRBJ2-7; 10 bases line up with TRBD1. The junction had 5 bases not matched to a gene; V was cut back by 1 base and J by 2 bases. Germline V gene lookup returns CDR1 SGHTA and CDR2 FQGNSA. The length of the CDR3 is 16 residues. CDR3 nucleotides: TGTGCCAGCAGCTTAGAAGGGACAGGGGTCCCCTACGAGCAGTACTTC. Protein product: CASSLEGTGVPYEQYF.

The genes are TRBV19 and TRBJ1-2; D unclear. The CDR3 covers 11 residues. Germline V lookup: CDR1 LNHDA, CDR2 SQIVND (reference sequence). The V end was cut by 6 bases, the J end by 5 bases, with 7 bases between. The CDR3 loop is CASSYGYGYTF. In DNA form, the CDR3 reads TGTGCCAGTAGCTACGGGTATGGCTACACCTTC. Together with reference TRBV19 and TRBJ1-2, the CDR3 gives the full variable domain: DGGITQSPKYLFRKEGQNVTLSCEQNLNHDAMYWYRQDPGQGLRLIYYSQIVNDFQKGDIAEGYSVSREKKESFPLTVTSAQKNPTAFYLCASSYGYGYTFGSGTRLTVV.

The chain uses TRBV27 and TRBJ2-1, with TRBD1 as a possible D gene (6 bases). With 6 bases removed from V and 4 bases from J, the gap between germline ends came to 16 bases. This CDR3 is 15 amino acids long. CDR1 and CDR2 (germline): MNHEY, SMNVEV (reference sequence). Here the CDR3 reads CASRFLDRLYNEQFF. The CDR3 nucleotides read TGTGCCAGCAGATTTCTGGACAGACTTTACAATGAGCAGTTCTTC.